Below are 5 T cell receptor beta chains sequenced from a single sample in a study of shared clonotypes between healthy human individuals. Profiling relied on immunoSEQ multiplex PCR, and the TCRdb table lists in-frame clones only, not all of them. The table lists about 1 million clones, about 75% of them singletons. What was sequenced was memory CD4+ T cells sorted from blood. The subset is: CD45RA-negative fraction. Receptors originate from a young man in good health.

The rearrangement links TRBV11-2 to TRBJ2-3, with 10 bases that match TRBD2. Germline CDR1 SGHAT, CDR2 FQNNGV. This CDR3 spans 17 amino acids. J was trimmed by 1 base and V by 5 bases; bases with no gene match: 9. CDR3 protein: CASSPGTSGVRTDTQYF. CDR3 DNA sequence: TGTGCCAGCAGCCCCGGCACTAGCGGGGTTCGCACAGATACGCAGTATTTT.

This chain uses TRBV19 with TRBJ2-5, with 7 bases aligning to TRBD2. The CDR3 has 16 amino acids. The J segment lost 5 bases and the V segment lost 5 bases, leaving 14 bases of the junction unmatched. Germline V gene sequence: CDR1 LNHDA, CDR2 SQIVND (reference sequence). This CDR3 is CASSVSGTKRGETQYF. The CDR3 DNA reads TGTGCCAGTAGTGTTTCCGGGACTAAGCGTGGGGAGACCCAGTACTTC.

V and J are TRBV4-1 and TRBJ2-5, with unresolved D. The CDR3 consists of 13 residues. CDR1 and CDR2 (germline): MGHRA, YSYEKL. V lost 1 base and J 5 bases, leaving 8 bases between the germline ends. The DNA of the CDR3 is TGCGCCAGCAGCCAAGTCGAGGTTGAGACCCAGTACTTC. Amino acids: CASSQVEVETQYF.

This sequence joins TRBV19 and TRBJ2-7, with TRBD1 as a possible D gene (5 bases). V dropped 3 bases and J dropped 6 bases, with 12 bases sitting between them. The CDR3 length is 13 residues. Germline values: CDR1 LNHDA, CDR2 SQIVND (reference sequence). CDR3 region: CASSIAGIGEQYF. The CDR3 region has the DNA TGTGCCAGTAGTATTGCAGGGATCGGCGAGCAGTACTTC.

The chain links TRBV27 to TRBJ2-1, with D unresolved. This CDR3 spans 14 amino acids. The V gene's germline CDR1 is MNHEY and CDR2 SMNVEV (reference sequence). Between the trimmed V and J ends, which lost 4 bases and 8 bases, there was a span of 15 bases. The CDR3 loop is CASSSMRPVDEQFF. The CDR3 region has the DNA TGTGCCAGCAGTTCCATGAGGCCGGTCGATGAGCAGTTCTTC.